These 32 T cell receptor beta chains share one sample of origin, sequenced in a study of response to subunit inactivated influenza vaccine (dated by TCRdb to 2016 to 2019). The method behind the library was RT-PCR. Sequencing was carried out with an Illumina HiSeq 2500. TCRdb redid the processing of the public reads, applying fastp at Q25 and MiXCR, and retained in-frame beta chains. Entries are consolidated by CDR3 protein sequence, retaining the most common genes and DNA. The sample profile shows about 570,000 distinct CDR3 sequences; around 11% of them were found once. The biggest ten clones account for roughly 10% of the sample. The sequenced sample was PBMCs from blood, obtained on the day of vaccination. These receptors were collected from a man aged 45 to 65 who received an inactivated influenza vaccine. Donor details come from another sample of the same person, matched by shared clones.

In this sample, this clonotype turned up a few times. Here the CDR3 reads CASSQEDWGADTQYF. CDR3 nucleotide sequence: TGCGCCAGCAGCCAAGAAGATTGGGGGGCAGATACGCAGTATTTT. The V gene is TRBV4-3, the J gene TRBJ2-3, with D possibly TRBD2 on 6 matching bases. Germline CDR1 and CDR2: LGHNA and YSLEER. This CDR3 has 15 amino acids. Trimming pared 0 bases from V and 4 bases from J, leaving 11 bases between.

In its sample, this clonotype was seen many times. The chain has TRBV2 and TRBJ2-3, with 11 nucleotides matching TRBD2. With 6 bases clipped from V and 4 bases from J, the junction kept 3 bases outside the gene matches. Germline V gives CDR1 SNHLY, CDR2 FYNNEI. There are 14 residues in the CDR3. The CDR3 bases are TGTGCCAGCAGGGGACTAGCGGTGGCAGATACGCAGTATTTT. This sequence encodes CASRGLAVADTQYF.

This chain connects TRBV6-2 or TRBV6-3 to TRBJ1-1; tentative D call: TRBD1 (6 bases). Germline V gene lookup returns CDR1 MNHEY and CDR2 SVGEGT. The CDR3 runs 12 residues. V was shortened by 5 bases and J by 8 bases, with 12 bases between the two germline ends. Written as DNA, the CDR3 is TGTGCCAGCAGTGCGGACAGATTCGAAGCTTTCTTT. It translates to CASSADRFEAFF.

The chain is built from TRBV5-8 and TRBJ2-6, with 7 bases aligning to TRBD1. The CDR3 sequence is 17 residues long. The germline V gene encodes CDR1 SGHTS and CDR2 YDEGEE. V dropped 2 bases and J dropped 0; count of bases not matched to a gene: 5. The CDR3 sequence: CASSFPYRGSGANVLTF. Here the CDR3 DNA reads TGTGCCAGCAGCTTTCCTTACAGGGGCTCTGGGGCCAACGTCCTGACTTTC.

CDR3 region: CASSFGRDRGYF. Here the CDR3 DNA reads TGTGCCAGCAGCTTTGGCCGGGACAGGGGTTACTTC. The chain uses TRBV11-2 and TRBJ2-5; 10 bases align to TRBD1. The ends lost 3 bases at V and 14 bases at J; junction bases unmatched: 6. The CDR3 has 12 residues. Germline V lookup: CDR1 SGHAT, CDR2 FQNNGV.

There are a few counts of this clonotype. The chain is built from TRBV6-5 and TRBJ1-1; weak D call: TRBD1 (5 bases). Trimming pared 2 bases from V and 5 bases from J, leaving 12 bases between. The CDR3 covers 14 residues. Germline assignment: CDR1 MNHEY and CDR2 SVGAGI. CDR3 nucleotides: TGTGCCAGCAGTTACAGGACATGGGAAACTGAAGCTTTCTTT. Translation gives CASSYRTWETEAFF.

The chain is built from TRBV19 and TRBJ1-1, with D hard to call. Deletions cut 8 bases from V and 3 bases from J, with 13 bases between. Germline-derived CDR1 and CDR2 are LNHDA and SQIVND (reference sequence). CDR3 length: 13 residues. CDR3 in amino acids: CASGYRTYTEAFF. The CDR3 DNA sequence: TGTGCCAGTGGTTACCGAACCTACACTGAAGCTTTCTTT.

The rearrangement joins TRBV13 to TRBJ2-7; 12 bases are shared with TRBD2. This CDR3 is 18 amino acids long. The V and J ends lost 5 bases and 6 bases, in that order; junction bases with no gene match: 17. CDR1 and CDR2 from the germline V gene are PRHDT and FYEKMQ (reference sequence). CDR3 sequence (DNA): TGTGCCAGCAGCCCGACTAGGGGACTAGCGGGCAGGGCCTCCGAGCAGTACTTC. It is translated as CASSPTRGLAGRASEQYF. The whole variable domain, filled in from reference TRBV13 and TRBJ2-7, reads AAGVIQSPRHLIKEKRETATLKCYPIPRHDTVYWYQQGPGQDPQFLISFYEKMQSDKGSIPDRFSAQQFSDYHSELNMSSLELGDSALYFCASSPTRGLAGRASEQYFGPGTRLTVT.

This clonotype turned up a few times. The rearrangement joins TRBV7-3 to TRBJ2-2; D is unclear. CDR3 size: 13 residues. Looked up from germline, CDR1 is SGHTA and CDR2 is FQGTGA. V lost 1 base, J lost 7 bases, and 7 bases lay in between. The CDR3 loop is CASSLIGGGELFF. CDR3 in DNA: TGTGCCAGCAGCTTAATTGGCGGCGGGGAGCTGTTTTTT.

J is TRBJ2-2 and V is TRBV5-1; 9 bases line up with TRBD1. Trimming at V came to 4 bases and at J to 1 base, leaving 5 bases not matched to a gene. The CDR3 extends over 16 amino acids. Germline V lookup: CDR1 SGHRS, CDR2 YFSETQ. The CDR3 loop reads CASSLGTGRNTGELFF. The CDR3, as DNA: TGCGCCAGCAGCCTAGGGACAGGGAGGAACACCGGGGAGCTGTTTTTT. Combining the CDR3 with reference TRBV5-1 and TRBJ2-2 gives the whole variable domain KAGVTQTPRYLIKTRGQQVTLSCSPISGHRSVSWYQQTPGQGLQFLFEYFSETQRNKGNFPGRFSGRQFSNSRSEMNVSTLELGDSALYLCASSLGTGRNTGELFFGEGSRLTVL.

For the CDR3, the DNA is TGTGCCAGCTCACCAATCGGGCAGAACGAACGACCAGCTTTCTTT. This encodes CASSPIGQNERPAFF. The V and J genes are TRBV18 and TRBJ1-1; no reliable D call. Germline V gene lookup returns CDR1 KGHSH and CDR2 LQKENI. The ends were cut back, 2 bases at V and 10 bases at J, with 20 bases in the middle. The CDR3 has 15 residues.

This clonotype was recorded only once. V and J are TRBV10-3 and TRBJ2-1, with no clear D. V lost 2 bases to trimming and J lost 9 bases, with 8 bases between them. The CDR3 has 12 residues. The germline CDR1 and CDR2 sequences are ENHRY and SYGVKD. CDR3 in DNA: TGTGCCATCAGTGAGACTACCGGTGAGCAGTTCTTC. It is translated as CAISETTGEQFF.

This clonotype was found many times. The rearrangement joins TRBV20-1 to TRBJ2-7, with a tentative D call TRBD2 (7 bases). CDR1 and CDR2 from the germline V gene are DFQATT and SNEGSKA (reference sequence). V gave up 3 bases and J gave up 0 bases, with 12 bases separating them. The CDR3 is 14 residues long. This CDR3 is CSARGGPSSYEQYF. CDR3 bases: TGCAGTGCTAGGGGGGGGCCGAGCTCCTACGAGCAGTACTTC.

This clonotype occurred a few times. V is TRBV7-2 and J is TRBJ2-3, with 7 bases aligning to TRBD2. Germline values: CDR1 SGHTA, CDR2 FQGNSA. Germline trimming cut 6 bases from V and 8 bases from J; bases unmatched to any gene: 8. The CDR3 contains 13 residues. This chain's CDR3 is CASSPEAGTTQYF. In nucleotides, the CDR3 is TGTGCCAGCAGTCCAGAAGCGGGGACTACGCAGTATTTT.

This clonotype was picked up a small number of times. The gene calls are TRBV6-2 or TRBV6-3 and TRBJ2-7, with no clear D. In germline, CDR1 is MNHEY, CDR2 SVGEGT. The CDR3 length is 17 residues. V lost 4 bases and J 2 bases, leaving 21 bases between the germline ends. The CDR3 nucleotides read TGTGCCAGCAGTTTCAACCCAATTTCCAGGATCGCCTACGAGCAGTACTTC. Amino acids: CASSFNPISRIAYEQYF.

V is TRBV3-1 and J is TRBJ2-7, with unresolved D. This CDR3 spans 15 amino acids. CDR1 and CDR2 from the germline V gene are LGHDT and YNNKEL (reference sequence). Trimming shortened V by 8 bases and J by 5 bases, and 22 bases separated the two germline ends. CDR3 sequence: CASSKQVPFTHEQYF. CDR3 sequence (DNA): TGTGCCAGCTCCAAGCAGGTCCCTTTTACCCACGAGCAGTACTTC.

This clonotype has only a few counts. V is TRBV12-3 or TRBV12-4 and J is TRBJ2-5; TRBD2 agrees at 14 bases. The CDR3 is 16 residues long. The trim removed 7 bases at V and 5 bases at J, leaving 9 bases unmatched. The CDR3 region has the DNA TGTGCCAGCAACACGGGACTAGCGGGGGAGCGTGAGACCCAGTACTTC. Translation gives CASNTGLAGERETQYF.

Regarding this clonotype: Relative to the germline gene, one junction end is altered; a read error may explain this. The gene calls are TRBV3-1 and TRBJ2-7; either TRBD1 or TRBD2 may fit D (5 bases each). Germline assignment: CDR1 LGHDT and CDR2 YNNKEL (reference sequence). The CDR3 loop spans 13 amino acids. CDR3 amino acids: CVSSQGEIREQYF. DNA for the CDR3: TGTGTCAGCAGCCAAGGGGAGATCCGCGAGCAGTACTTC.

This clonotype was counted a few times. The rearrangement links TRBV12-3 or TRBV12-4 to TRBJ1-2, with unresolved D. V was pared by 3 bases and J by 6 bases, with 14 bases between. The CDR3 covers 14 residues. CDR3 DNA: TGTGCCAGCAGTTTGATAGGGAGTGGGGATGGCTACACCTTC. Encoded protein: CASSLIGSGDGYTF.

Ten or more counts support this clonotype. This chain connects TRBV29-1 to TRBJ2-7, with TRBD2 matching 8 bases. There are 13 residues in the CDR3. With V trimmed by 6 bases and J by 5 bases, 9 bases remained unmatched. Germline CDR1 SQVTM, CDR2 ANQGSEA. The chain's CDR3 is CSVLGGAGDEQYF. The CDR3, as DNA: TGCAGCGTCTTAGGGGGAGCGGGAGACGAGCAGTACTTC.

This sequence joins TRBV12-3 or TRBV12-4 and TRBJ2-7; D gene ambiguous. The CDR3 sequence is 14 residues long. The V end was cut by 2 bases, the J end by 2 bases, with 10 bases between. The CDR3 nucleotides are TGTGCCAGCAGTTTAATGACCCTCCCCTACGAGCAGTACTTC. It encodes CASSLMTLPYEQYF.

This chain connects TRBV29-1 to TRBJ2-2, with 9 nucleotides matching TRBD1. After removal of 4 bases from V and 4 bases from J, the junction contained 4 bases not matched to a gene. Germline CDR1 and CDR2: SQVTM and ANQGSEA. The CDR3 has 14 residues. The CDR3 nucleotides read TGCAGCGTTGCCTACAGGGGGCTCACCGGGGAGCTGTTTTTT. Amino acids: CSVAYRGLTGELFF.

This clonotype turned up a few times. The chain is built from TRBV20-1 and TRBJ2-2, with D uncertain. From germline, CDR1 is DFQATT and CDR2 SNEGSKA (reference sequence). With 0 bases removed from V and 4 bases from J, the gap between germline ends came to 15 bases. The CDR3 loop spans 16 amino acids. CDR3: CSAREVDGPSTGELFF. As DNA, the CDR3 is TGCAGTGCTAGAGAAGTGGACGGGCCTAGCACCGGGGAGCTGTTTTTT.

J is TRBJ2-3 and V is TRBV11-2; tentatively, D is TRBD2 (5 bases). V was shortened by 4 bases and J by 2 bases, with 25 bases between the two germline ends. Germline loops: CDR1 SGHAT, CDR2 FQNNGV. CDR3 length: 19 residues. CDR3 loop: CASSSRRLAGPGNTDTQYF. CDR3 nucleotide sequence: TGTGCCAGCAGCTCGAGGCGTCTAGCAGGCCCCGGAAACACAGATACGCAGTATTTT.

The gene calls are TRBV3-1 and TRBJ2-5; D is uncertain. CDR1 and CDR2 from the germline V gene are LGHDT and YNNKEL (reference sequence). V lost 3 bases and J lost 1, with 9 bases in between. This CDR3 has 14 residues. The CDR3, as DNA: TGTGCCAGCAGCCAGTGGGCGTTCCAAGAGACCCAGTACTTC. This sequence encodes CASSQWAFQETQYF.

This clonotype has a handful of counts. The chain employs TRBV30 and TRBJ1-1; no clear D. The CDR3 runs to 14 residues. V lost 1 base and J lost 2, with 11 bases in between. The germline CDR1 and CDR2 sequences are GTSNPN and SVGIG (reference sequence). CDR3 coding DNA: TGTGCCTGGAGTGCTGGTTTTTTAAACACTGAAGCTTTCTTT. This gives the protein CAWSAGFLNTEAFF.

The genes are TRBV20-1 and TRBJ2-5; D is perhaps TRBD2 (5 bases). The CDR3 is 16 residues long. Per the germline V gene, CDR1 is DFQATT and CDR2 is SNEGSKA (reference sequence). V lost 0 bases and J lost 5, with 19 bases in between. The CDR3 sequence: CSAREWPGLRRETQYF. The CDR3 region has the DNA TGCAGTGCTAGAGAATGGCCAGGCTTACGGAGGGAGACCCAGTACTTC.

This clonotype was picked up a small number of times. The chain joins TRBV5-1 to TRBJ1-6; a weak D match, TRBD1 (6 bases). The germline V and J ends were trimmed by 4 bases and 6 bases, with 17 bases remaining between them. Per germline, CDR1 SGHRS and CDR2 YFSETQ. The CDR3 has 16 residues. CDR3 amino acids: CASSVDSQRLNSPLHF. In DNA form, the CDR3 reads TGCGCCAGCAGCGTGGACAGTCAGCGCCTTAATTCACCCCTCCACTTT.

This clonotype has at least ten counts. The V and J genes are TRBV20-1 and TRBJ2-3, with unresolved D. V lost 0 bases to trimming and J lost 2 bases, with 6 bases between them. Looked up from germline, CDR1 is DFQATT and CDR2 is SNEGSKA (reference sequence). The CDR3 consists of 13 residues. DNA of the CDR3: TGCAGTGCTAGAGATGCGTTCACAGATACGCAGTATTTT. This encodes CSARDAFTDTQYF.

This chain connects TRBV20-1 to TRBJ2-1; D is possibly TRBD1 (5 bases). Germline V gene sequence: CDR1 DFQATT, CDR2 SNEGSKA (reference sequence). This CDR3 contains 12 residues. Trimming removed 0 bases from V and 9 bases from J, with 9 bases in between. The DNA of the CDR3 is TGCAGTGCTAGAGATCCTAGGGGTGAGCAGTTCTTC. This sequence encodes CSARDPRGEQFF.

This clonotype was seen more than once but under ten times. V usage is TRBV4-1 and J usage is TRBJ1-3, with D uncertain. The V gene lost 3 bases and the J gene lost 0 bases, with 9 bases spanning the gap. The CDR3 has 15 amino acids. The V gene's germline CDR1 is MGHRA and CDR2 YSYEKL. CDR3 region: CASSHPGASGNTIYF. Written as DNA, the CDR3 is TGCGCCAGCAGCCACCCAGGTGCCTCTGGAAACACCATATATTTT.

The rearrangement joins TRBV29-1 to TRBJ2-4; D possibly corresponds to TRBD2 (6 bases). Germline V gene data show CDR1 as SQVTM and CDR2 as ANQGSEA. The germline V and J ends were trimmed by 5 bases and 0 bases, with 14 bases remaining between them. The CDR3 is 15 residues long. The CDR3, as DNA: TGCAGCGTTTCCAGACTAGACCTAGCCAAAAACATTCAGTACTTC. This sequence encodes CSVSRLDLAKNIQYF.